Included here is one T cell receptor (beta chain) sequence, with context. The antigen is unknown. The PCR made use of 60 Vbeta and 13 Jbeta primers. Produced via immunoSEQ multiplex PCR; TCRdb's table is partial and in-frame only. The sample yields tens of thousands of clones, around a tenth seen once. The sample is drawn from a study of cytomegalovirus exposure and HLA in healthy donors. General study findings and limits: Prediction of most subjects' HLA-A and HLA-B alleles by TCR beta sequences was reportedly accurate. The authors later found most CMV-associated TCR beta chains appeared HLA-restricted.

This clonotype was sampled from a man aged 60 to 69 in good health and CMV-seropositive. What was sequenced was PBMCs.

The CDR3: CASSRINTEAFF. In DNA form, the CDR3 reads TGTGCCAGCAGCAGGATTAACACTGAAGCTTTCTTT. This chain uses TRBV2 with TRBJ1-1, with D hard to call. The ends were cut back, 6 bases at V and 2 bases at J, with 7 bases in the middle. This CDR3 spans 12 amino acids. Germline values: CDR1 SNHLY, CDR2 FYNNEI.